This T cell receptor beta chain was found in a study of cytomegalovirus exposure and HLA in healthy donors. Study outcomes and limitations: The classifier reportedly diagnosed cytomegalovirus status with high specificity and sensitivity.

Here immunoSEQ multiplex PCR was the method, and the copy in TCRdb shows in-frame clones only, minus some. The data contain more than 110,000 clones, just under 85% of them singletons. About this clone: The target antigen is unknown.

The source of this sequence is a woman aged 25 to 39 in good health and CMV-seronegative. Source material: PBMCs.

The CDR3 reads CASSGTGGASREQYF. The DNA for the CDR3 is TGTGCCAGCAGCGGAACAGGGGGCGCATCACGCGAGCAGTACTTC. This rearrangement joins TRBV5-4 to TRBJ2-7, with TRBD1 matching 9 bases. The CDR3 consists of 15 residues. Germline V lookup: CDR1 SGHNT, CDR2 YYREEE (reference sequence). With 4 bases clipped from V and 6 bases from J, the junction kept 11 bases outside the gene matches.